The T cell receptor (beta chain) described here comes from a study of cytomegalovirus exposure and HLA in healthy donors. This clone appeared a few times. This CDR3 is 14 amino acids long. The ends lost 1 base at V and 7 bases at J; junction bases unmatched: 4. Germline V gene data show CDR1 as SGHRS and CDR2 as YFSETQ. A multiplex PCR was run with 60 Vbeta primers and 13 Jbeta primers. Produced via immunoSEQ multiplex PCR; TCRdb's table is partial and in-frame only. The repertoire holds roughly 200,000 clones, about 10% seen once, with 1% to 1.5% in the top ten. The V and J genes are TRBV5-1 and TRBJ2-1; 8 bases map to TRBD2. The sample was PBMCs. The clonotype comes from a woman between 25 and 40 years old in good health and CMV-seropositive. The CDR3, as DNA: TGCGCCAGCAGCTTGTTCGGGAGGGAGAATGAGCAGTTCTTC. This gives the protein CASSLFGRENEQFF.